In its sample, the clone carrying this T cell receptor (beta chain) was seen a few times. TCRdb re-called the RT-PCR reads through MiXCR, storing one row per CDR3 protein. The data show 650,000 to 800,000 distinct CDR3 sequences, 12% to 15% seen once. CDR1 is SEHNR, CDR2 FQNEAQ, per germline (reference sequence). The ends lost 5 bases at V and 4 bases at J; junction bases unmatched: 6. CDR3 length equals 14 residues. This receptor was taken from a female donor in good health, serving as a healthy control. The specimen was memory CD4+ T cells from blood. The chain uses TRBV7-9 and TRBJ1-2; 8 bases are a match to TRBD1. For the CDR3, the DNA is TGTGCCAGCAGCCCAGCAGGGGGCCCCTATGGCTACACCTTC. It specifies CASSPAGGPYGYTF.